This passage covers 10 T cell receptor beta chains from one sample sequenced in a study of T cell changes during pregnancy in multiple sclerosis. Produced via immunoSEQ multiplex PCR; TCRdb's table is partial and in-frame only. The sample includes about 50,000 clones, about 90% of them seen just once. The material sequenced was CD4+ T cells from peripheral blood mononuclear cells, taken after pregnancy. The receptor source for this set is a female donor with multiple sclerosis, enrolled in a pregnancy study.

The chain combines TRBV10-1 with TRBJ1-1, with 8 nucleotides matching TRBD1. Per the germline V gene, CDR1 is WNHNN and CDR2 is SYGVQD (reference sequence). The CDR3 has 13 amino acids. J was trimmed by 5 bases and V by 5 bases; bases with no gene match: 4. The CDR3 coding sequence is TGCGCCAGCAGTACAGGGGGTTGGACTGAAGCTTTCTTT. Its protein is CASSTGGWTEAFF.

The chain employs TRBV9 and TRBJ2-5, with 12 nucleotides matching TRBD2. V dropped 2 bases and J dropped 2; count of bases not matched to a gene: 4. This CDR3 region has 16 residues. Germline lookup yields CDR1 SGDLS and CDR2 YYNGEE. Written as DNA, the CDR3 is TGTGCCAGCAGCGTTCACGGACTAGCGGGGCAAGAGACCCAGTACTTC. Translating it yields CASSVHGLAGQETQYF.

This chain joins TRBV7-9 and TRBJ2-1, with 9 bases that match TRBD2. Germline V gives CDR1 SEHNR, CDR2 FQNEAQ (reference sequence). Losses at the gene ends were 2 bases for V and 5 bases for J; bases not matched to a gene: 4. This CDR3 is 15 amino acids long. This chain's CDR3 is CASSLLTSGNNEQFF. CDR3 DNA: TGTGCCAGCAGCTTATTGACTAGCGGCAACAATGAGCAGTTCTTC. Full variable domain (rest looked up from reference TRBV7-9 and TRBJ2-1): DTGVSQNPRHKITKRGQNVTFRCDPISEHNRLYWYRQTLGQGPEFLTYFQNEAQLEKSRLLSDRFSAERPKGSFSTLEIQRTEQGDSAMYLCASSLLTSGNNEQFFGPGTRLTVL.

This clone came up once. The chain uses TRBV2 and TRBJ2-3; TRBD2 is a possible D gene (7 bases). This CDR3 has 15 amino acids. V dropped 6 bases and J dropped 0 bases, with 13 bases sitting between them. Looked up from germline, CDR1 is SNHLY and CDR2 is FYNNEI. The CDR3 loop is CASRGGAASTDTQYF. The CDR3 nucleotides are TGTGCCAGCAGGGGGGGGGCGGCTAGCACAGATACGCAGTATTTT.

This clone came up a few times. This chain joins TRBV19 and TRBJ1-5; maybe TRBD1 (6 bases). Trimming removed 3 bases at V and 2 bases at J, with 17 bases between. The CDR3 contains 17 residues. CDR1 and CDR2 (germline): LNHDA, SQIVND (reference sequence). CDR3 in amino acids: CASSIVKGVAGNQPQHF. CDR3 DNA sequence: TGTGCCAGTAGTATTGTCAAGGGGGTTGCGGGCAATCAGCCCCAGCATTTT.

The gene calls are TRBV5-1 and TRBJ1-1; D unresolved. V gave up 0 bases and J gave up 5 bases, with 11 bases separating them. CDR1 and CDR2 (germline): SGHRS, YFSETQ. The CDR3 totals 14 residues. CDR3 residues: CASSLDRWKTEAFF. For the CDR3, the DNA is TGCGCCAGCAGCTTGGACAGATGGAAAACTGAAGCTTTCTTT.

The chain carries TRBV15 and TRBJ1-2; D possibly corresponds to TRBD1 (6 bases). V was clipped by 0 bases and J by 5 bases, with 13 bases between them. This CDR3 is 15 amino acids long. Germline-derived CDR1 and CDR2 are LNHNV and YYDKDF (reference sequence). As DNA, the CDR3 is TGTGCCACCAGCAGAGACAGGGGCGGATCGTATGGCTACACCTTC. Its protein is CATSRDRGGSYGYTF.

For the CDR3, the DNA is TGTGCCTGGAGTAGGGGGAGTAGCAATCAGCCCCAGCATTTT. Its translation: CAWSRGSSNQPQHF. The chain uses TRBV30 and TRBJ1-5, with D possibly matching TRBD1 (6 bases). CDR1 GTSNPN and CDR2 SVGIG come from the germline V gene (reference sequence). The CDR3 runs to 14 residues. The V end lost 2 bases, the J end lost 0 bases, and 8 bases lay between the germline ends.

This sequence joins TRBV2 and TRBJ2-1, with 9 bases matching TRBD2. This CDR3 is 17 amino acids long. The junction had 14 bases not matched to a gene; V was cut back by 5 bases and J by 6 bases. CDR1 SNHLY and CDR2 FYNNEI come from the germline V gene. The CDR3 is CASSPREAGGPGNEQFF. DNA of the CDR3: TGTGCCAGCAGTCCCCGAGAGGCGGGAGGGCCGGGCAATGAGCAGTTCTTC.

The V and J genes are TRBV7-9 and TRBJ2-3, with TRBD1 matching over 10 bases. V trimming: 7 bases; J trimming: 5 bases; junction bases outside the gene matches: 6. The CDR3 covers 14 residues. The germline V gene has CDR1 SEHNR and CDR2 FQNEAQ (reference sequence). This chain's CDR3 is CASTRDRGRDTQYF. The CDR3 coding sequence is TGTGCCAGCACCCGGGACAGGGGAAGAGATACGCAGTATTTT. Full variable domain (outside the CDR3, taken from reference TRBV7-9 and TRBJ2-3): DTGVSQNPRHKITKRGQNVTFRCDPISEHNRLYWYRQTLGQGPEFLTYFQNEAQLEKSRLLSDRFSAERPKGSFSTLEIQRTEQGDSAMYLCASTRDRGRDTQYFGPGTRLTVL.